In its sample, the clone carrying this TCR beta chain was seen many times. The source of the sample is a study of T cells in Graves' hyperthyroidism and ophthalmopathy. Background on the study: Peripheral blood was obtained at initial diagnosis, preceding any treatment.

Amplification of TCR beta CDR3 regions was performed using RNA transcripts as template. During a first-round RT-PCR of the TCR CDR3, the HTBI primer set was used. Each CDR3 protein is one row after TCRdb ran MiXCR on the multiplex PCR reads. The table includes 250,000 to 300,000 distinct CDR3 sequences, roughly 15% detected once. CDR3 length: 18 residues. The germline gives CDR1 SNHLY, CDR2 FYNNEI. The V and J ends lost 8 bases and 5 bases respectively, with 30 bases between them. In patients aged 18 to 65, hyperthyroidism was newly diagnosed, with duration under 2 months. Blood was sampled at initial diagnosis of hyperthyroidism, prior to onset of any ophthalmopathy symptoms. Extraction of PBMCs used roughly 10 ml of fresh peripheral blood.

The specimen sequenced was blood. The V and J genes are TRBV2 and TRBJ2-5, with D possibly being TRBD1 or TRBD2 (5 bases each). The origin of this receptor is a woman between 35 and 50 years old with Graves' hyperthyroidism that later progressed to Graves' ophthalmopathy. The CDR3 nucleotides are TGTGCCAGCGACCGTAGGGACGGCCGGGCCCAACTCCGGGAGACCCAGTACTTC. Translation: CASDRRDGRAQLRETQYF. Supplemented by reference TRBV2 and TRBJ2-5, the full variable domain reads EPEVTQTPSHQVTQMGQEVILRCVPISNHLYFYWYRQILGQKVEFLVSFYNNEISEKSEIFDDQFSVERPDGSNFTLKIRSTKLEDSAMYFCASDRRDGRAQLRETQYFGPGTRLLVL.